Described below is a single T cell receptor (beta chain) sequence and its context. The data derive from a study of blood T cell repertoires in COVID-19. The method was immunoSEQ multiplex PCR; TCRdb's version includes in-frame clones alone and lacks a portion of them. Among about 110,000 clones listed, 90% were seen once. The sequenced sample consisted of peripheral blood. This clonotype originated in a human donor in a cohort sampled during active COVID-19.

Written as DNA, the CDR3 is TGCGCCAGCAGCTTGGGGCGGACTGGGAACAATGAGCAGTTCTTC. Translated, it gives CASSLGRTGNNEQFF. The gene calls are TRBV5-1 and TRBJ2-1, with D tentatively TRBD2 (5 bases). Trimming stripped 0 bases from V and 5 bases from J, with 12 bases between. Germline CDR1 SGHRS, CDR2 YFSETQ. This CDR3 region has 15 residues. Supplemented by reference TRBV5-1 and TRBJ2-1, the full variable domain reads KAGVTQTPRYLIKTRGQQVTLSCSPISGHRSVSWYQQTPGQGLQFLFEYFSETQRNKGNFPGRFSGRQFSNSRSEMNVSTLELGDSALYLCASSLGRTGNNEQFFGPGTRLTVL.